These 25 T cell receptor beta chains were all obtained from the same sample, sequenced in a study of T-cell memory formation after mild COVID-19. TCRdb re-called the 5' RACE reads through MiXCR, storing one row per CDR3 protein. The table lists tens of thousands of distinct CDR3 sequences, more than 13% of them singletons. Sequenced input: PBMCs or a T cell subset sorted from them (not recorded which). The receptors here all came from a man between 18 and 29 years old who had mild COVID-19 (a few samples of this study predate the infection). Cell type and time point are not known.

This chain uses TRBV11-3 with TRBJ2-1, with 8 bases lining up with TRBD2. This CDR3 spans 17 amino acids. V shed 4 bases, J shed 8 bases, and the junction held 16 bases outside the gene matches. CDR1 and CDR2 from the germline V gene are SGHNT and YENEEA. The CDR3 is CASSYPLSRGAGDEQFF. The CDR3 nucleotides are TGTGCCAGCAGCTACCCGCTATCGCGGGGGGCCGGGGATGAGCAGTTCTTC. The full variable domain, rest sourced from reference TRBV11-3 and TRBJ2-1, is EAGVVQSPRYKIIEKKQPVAFWCNPISGHNTLYWYLQNLGQGPELLIRYENEEAVDDSQLPKDRFSAERLKGVDSTLKIQPAELGDSAVYLCASSYPLSRGAGDEQFFGPGTRLTVL.

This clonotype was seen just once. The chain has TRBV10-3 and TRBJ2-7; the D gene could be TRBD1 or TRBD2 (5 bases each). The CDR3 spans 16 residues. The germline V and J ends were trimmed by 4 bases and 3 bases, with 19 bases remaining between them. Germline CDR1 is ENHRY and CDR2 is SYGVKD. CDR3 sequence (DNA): TGTGCCATCAGTGCCGGGACCGCTACTACCTTCTACGAGCAGTACTTC. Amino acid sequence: CAISAGTATTFYEQYF.

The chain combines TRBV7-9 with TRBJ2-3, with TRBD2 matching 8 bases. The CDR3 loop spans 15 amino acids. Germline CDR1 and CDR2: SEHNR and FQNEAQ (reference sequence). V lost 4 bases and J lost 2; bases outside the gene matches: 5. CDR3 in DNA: TGTGCCAGCAGCTCAACAGCGGGGGCCACAGATACGCAGTATTTT. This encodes CASSSTAGATDTQYF.

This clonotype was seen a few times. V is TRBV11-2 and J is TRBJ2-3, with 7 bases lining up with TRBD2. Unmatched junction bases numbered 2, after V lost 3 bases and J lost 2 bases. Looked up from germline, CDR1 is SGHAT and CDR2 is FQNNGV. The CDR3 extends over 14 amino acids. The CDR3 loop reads CASSLGGVTDTQYF. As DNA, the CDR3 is TGTGCCAGCAGCTTGGGGGGGGTCACAGATACGCAGTATTTT.

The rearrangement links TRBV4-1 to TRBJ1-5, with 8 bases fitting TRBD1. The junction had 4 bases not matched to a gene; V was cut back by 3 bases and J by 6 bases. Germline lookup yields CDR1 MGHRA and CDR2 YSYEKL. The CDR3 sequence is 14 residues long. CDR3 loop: CASSHRQGSQPQHF. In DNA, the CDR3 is TGCGCCAGCAGCCACCGACAGGGGAGTCAGCCCCAGCATTTT.

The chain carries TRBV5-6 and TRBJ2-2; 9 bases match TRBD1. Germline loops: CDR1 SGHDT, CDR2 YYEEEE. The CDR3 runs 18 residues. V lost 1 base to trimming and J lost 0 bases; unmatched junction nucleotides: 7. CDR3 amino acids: CASSLTGTGKTNTGELFF. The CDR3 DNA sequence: TGTGCCAGCAGCTTGACCGGGACAGGGAAGACGAACACCGGGGAGCTGTTTTTT.

The CDR3 is CASSVGGLPADEQYF. CDR3 DNA: TGTGCCAGCAGCGTAGGGGGACTACCGGCCGACGAGCAGTACTTC. The chain links TRBV9 to TRBJ2-7; TRBD2 aligns across 7 bases. The CDR3 spans 15 residues. J was trimmed by 5 bases and V by 0 bases; bases with no gene match: 8. The V gene's germline CDR1 is SGDLS and CDR2 YYNGEE.

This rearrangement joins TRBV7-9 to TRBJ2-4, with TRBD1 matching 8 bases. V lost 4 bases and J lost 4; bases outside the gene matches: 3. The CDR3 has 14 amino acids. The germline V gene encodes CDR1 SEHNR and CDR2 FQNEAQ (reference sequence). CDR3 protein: CASSSRTGKNIQYF. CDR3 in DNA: TGTGCCAGCAGCTCCAGGACAGGGAAAAACATTCAGTACTTC.

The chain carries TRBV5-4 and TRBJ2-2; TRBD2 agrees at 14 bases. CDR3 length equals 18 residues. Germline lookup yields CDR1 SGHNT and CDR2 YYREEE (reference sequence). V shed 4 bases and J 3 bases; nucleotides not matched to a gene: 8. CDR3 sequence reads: CASSRRGLAGGYTGELFF. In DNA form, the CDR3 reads TGTGCCAGCAGCCGGCGAGGACTAGCGGGGGGCTACACCGGGGAGCTGTTTTTT.

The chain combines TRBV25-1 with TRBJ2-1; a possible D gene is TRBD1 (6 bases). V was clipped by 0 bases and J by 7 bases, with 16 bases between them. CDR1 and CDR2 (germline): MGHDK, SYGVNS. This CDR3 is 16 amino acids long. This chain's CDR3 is CASSEYGLQGPNEQFF. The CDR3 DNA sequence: TGTGCCAGCAGTGAATATGGCCTTCAGGGGCCGAATGAGCAGTTCTTC.

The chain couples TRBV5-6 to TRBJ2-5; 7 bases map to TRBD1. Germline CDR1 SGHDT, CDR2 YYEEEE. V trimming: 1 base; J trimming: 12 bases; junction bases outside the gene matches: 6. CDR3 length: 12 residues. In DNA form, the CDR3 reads TGTGCCAGCAGCTTGACCGGGACAGAGAAGTACTTC. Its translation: CASSLTGTEKYF.

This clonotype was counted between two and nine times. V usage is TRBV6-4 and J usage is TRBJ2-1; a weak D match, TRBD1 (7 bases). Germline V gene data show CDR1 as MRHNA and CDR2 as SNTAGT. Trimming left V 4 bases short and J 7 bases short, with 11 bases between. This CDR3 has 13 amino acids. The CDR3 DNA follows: TGTGCCAGCAGTGGCGGGACAGTTAATGAGCAGTTCTTC. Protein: CASSGGTVNEQFF.

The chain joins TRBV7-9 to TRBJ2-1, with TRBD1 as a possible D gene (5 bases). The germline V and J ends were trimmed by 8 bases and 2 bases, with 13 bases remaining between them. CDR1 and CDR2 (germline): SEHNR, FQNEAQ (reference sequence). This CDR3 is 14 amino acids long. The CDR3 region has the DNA TGTGCCAGCGGCGGACACCTAGCCTACAATGAGCAGTTCTTC. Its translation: CASGGHLAYNEQFF.

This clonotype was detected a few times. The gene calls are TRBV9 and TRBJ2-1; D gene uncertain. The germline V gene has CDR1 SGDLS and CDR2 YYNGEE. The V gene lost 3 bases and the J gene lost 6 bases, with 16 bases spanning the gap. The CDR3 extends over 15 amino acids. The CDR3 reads CASSGNKLMGNEQFF. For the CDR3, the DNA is TGTGCCAGCAGCGGTAACAAGCTGATGGGCAATGAGCAGTTCTTC.

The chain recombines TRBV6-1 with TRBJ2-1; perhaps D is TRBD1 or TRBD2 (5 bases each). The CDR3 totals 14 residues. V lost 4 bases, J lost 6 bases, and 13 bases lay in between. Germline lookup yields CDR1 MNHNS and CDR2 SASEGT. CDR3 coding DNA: TGTGCCAGCAGTGCGGGGCCCCCAGGCAATGAGCAGTTCTTC. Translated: CASSAGPPGNEQFF.

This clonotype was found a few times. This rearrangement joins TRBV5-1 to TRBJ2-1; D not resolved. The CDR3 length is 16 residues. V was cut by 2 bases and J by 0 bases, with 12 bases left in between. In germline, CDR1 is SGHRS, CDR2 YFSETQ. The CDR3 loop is CASSFTTLDSYNEQFF. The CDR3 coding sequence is TGCGCCAGCAGCTTCACTACCCTTGACTCCTACAATGAGCAGTTCTTC.

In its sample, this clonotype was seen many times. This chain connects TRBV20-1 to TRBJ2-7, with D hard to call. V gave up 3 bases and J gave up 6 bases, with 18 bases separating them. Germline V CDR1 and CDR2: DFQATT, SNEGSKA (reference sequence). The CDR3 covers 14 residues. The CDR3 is CSARVPGVAREQYF. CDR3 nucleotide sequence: TGCAGTGCTAGGGTTCCCGGTGTGGCCCGCGAGCAGTACTTC.

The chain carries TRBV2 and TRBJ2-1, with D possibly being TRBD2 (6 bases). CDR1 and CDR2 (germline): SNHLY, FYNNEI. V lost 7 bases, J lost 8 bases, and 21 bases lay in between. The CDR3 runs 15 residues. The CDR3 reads CASKANGGPLDEQFF. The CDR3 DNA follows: TGTGCCAGCAAGGCGAACGGGGGACCTTTGGATGAGCAGTTCTTC.

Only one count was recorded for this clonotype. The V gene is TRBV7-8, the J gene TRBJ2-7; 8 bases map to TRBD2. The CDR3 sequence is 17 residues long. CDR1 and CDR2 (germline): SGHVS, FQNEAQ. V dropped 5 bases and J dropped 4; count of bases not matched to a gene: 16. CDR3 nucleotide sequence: TGTGCCAGCAGCCCACCCCTTCCTCAGCGGGGGAGATACGAGCAGTACTTC. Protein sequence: CASSPPLPQRGRYEQYF. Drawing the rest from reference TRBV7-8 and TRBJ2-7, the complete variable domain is GAGVSQSPRYKVAKRGQDVALRCDPISGHVSLFWYQQALGQGPEFLTYFQNEAQLDKSGLPSDRFFAERPEGSVSTLKIQRTQQEDSAVYLCASSPPLPQRGRYEQYFGPGTRLTVT.

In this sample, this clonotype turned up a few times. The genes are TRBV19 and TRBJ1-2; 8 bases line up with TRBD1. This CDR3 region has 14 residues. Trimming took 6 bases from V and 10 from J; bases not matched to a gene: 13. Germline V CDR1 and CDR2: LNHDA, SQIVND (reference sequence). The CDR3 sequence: CASSPGQGEIAYTF. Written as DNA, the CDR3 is TGTGCCAGTAGCCCCGGACAGGGAGAAATTGCCTACACCTTC.

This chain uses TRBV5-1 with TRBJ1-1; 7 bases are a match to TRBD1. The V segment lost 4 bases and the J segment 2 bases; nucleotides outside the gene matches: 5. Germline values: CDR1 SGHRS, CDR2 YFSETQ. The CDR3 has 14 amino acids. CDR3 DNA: TGCGCCAGCAGCGTAAACAGGGGAAACACTGAAGCTTTCTTT. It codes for CASSVNRGNTEAFF.

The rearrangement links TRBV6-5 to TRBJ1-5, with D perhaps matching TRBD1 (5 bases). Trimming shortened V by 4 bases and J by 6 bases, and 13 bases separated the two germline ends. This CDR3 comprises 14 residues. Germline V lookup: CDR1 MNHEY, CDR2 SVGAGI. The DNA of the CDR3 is TGTGCCAGCAGTTTGGCAGGGAGGTCTCAGCCCCAGCATTTT. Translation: CASSLAGRSQPQHF.

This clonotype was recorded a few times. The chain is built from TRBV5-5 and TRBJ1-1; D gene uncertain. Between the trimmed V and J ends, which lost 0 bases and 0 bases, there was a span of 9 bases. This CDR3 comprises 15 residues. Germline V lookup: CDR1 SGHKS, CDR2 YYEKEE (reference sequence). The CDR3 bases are TGTGCCAGCAGCTTGGCTTTGTGGGTGAACACTGAAGCTTTCTTT. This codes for CASSLALWVNTEAFF. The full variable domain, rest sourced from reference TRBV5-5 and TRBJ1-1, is DAGVTQSPTHLIKTRGQQVTLRCSPISGHKSVSWYQQVLGQGPQFIFQYYEKEERGRGNFPDRFSARQFPNYSSELNVNALLLGDSALYLCASSLALWVNTEAFFGQGTRLTVV.

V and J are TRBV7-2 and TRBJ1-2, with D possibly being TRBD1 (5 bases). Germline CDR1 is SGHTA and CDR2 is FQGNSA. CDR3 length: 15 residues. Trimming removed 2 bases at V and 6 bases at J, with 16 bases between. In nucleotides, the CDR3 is TGTGCCAGCAGCTTATTTGCAGGGATGATCCATGGCTACACCTTC. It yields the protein CASSLFAGMIHGYTF.

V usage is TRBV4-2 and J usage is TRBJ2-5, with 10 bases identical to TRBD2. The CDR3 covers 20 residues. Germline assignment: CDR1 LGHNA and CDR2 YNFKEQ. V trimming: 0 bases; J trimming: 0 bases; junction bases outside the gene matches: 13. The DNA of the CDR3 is TGTGCCAGCAGCCAAGAGTCAGCGGGGGGGCTTATTGGAAACCAAGAGACCCAGTACTTC. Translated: CASSQESAGGLIGNQETQYF.